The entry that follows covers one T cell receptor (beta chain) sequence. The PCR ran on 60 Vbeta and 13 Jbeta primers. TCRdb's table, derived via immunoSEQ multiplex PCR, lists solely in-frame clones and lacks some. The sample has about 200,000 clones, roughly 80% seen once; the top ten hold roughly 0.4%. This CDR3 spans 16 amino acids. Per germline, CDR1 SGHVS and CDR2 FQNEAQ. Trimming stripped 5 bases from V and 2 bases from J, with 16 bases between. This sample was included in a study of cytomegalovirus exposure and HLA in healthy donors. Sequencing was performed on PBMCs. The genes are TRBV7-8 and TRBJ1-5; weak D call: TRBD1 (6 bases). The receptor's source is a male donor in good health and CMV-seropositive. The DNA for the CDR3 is TGTGCCAGCAGCCCAACAGGGTATACGGGCAATCAGCCCCAGCATTTT. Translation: CASSPTGYTGNQPQHF.